This T cell receptor beta chain appears in the sequencing data of a study of PD-1 blockade in mismatch repair-deficient tumors. Overall study results and limits: After pembrolizumab, tumor-resident clones rose rapidly, then generally contracted before radiologic responses.

Profiled with immunoSEQ multiplex PCR; TCRdb holds only in-frame clones, not every one. The data show approximately 120,000 clones, about 88% seen once. Germline assignment: CDR1 MNHNS and CDR2 SASEGT. V was clipped by 3 bases and J by 5 bases, with 14 bases between them. The CDR3 totals 15 residues. With respect to this clone: The antigen is not known.

The source of this sequence is an adult with mismatch repair-deficient cancer. This chain connects TRBV6-1 to TRBJ1-5, with D tentatively TRBD1 (5 bases). Sequencing used peripheral blood, obtained 44 weeks after starting pembrolizumab. CDR3 protein: CASSDWDWSHQPQHF. In DNA form, the CDR3 reads TGTGCCAGCAGTGATTGGGACTGGAGCCATCAGCCCCAGCATTTT.